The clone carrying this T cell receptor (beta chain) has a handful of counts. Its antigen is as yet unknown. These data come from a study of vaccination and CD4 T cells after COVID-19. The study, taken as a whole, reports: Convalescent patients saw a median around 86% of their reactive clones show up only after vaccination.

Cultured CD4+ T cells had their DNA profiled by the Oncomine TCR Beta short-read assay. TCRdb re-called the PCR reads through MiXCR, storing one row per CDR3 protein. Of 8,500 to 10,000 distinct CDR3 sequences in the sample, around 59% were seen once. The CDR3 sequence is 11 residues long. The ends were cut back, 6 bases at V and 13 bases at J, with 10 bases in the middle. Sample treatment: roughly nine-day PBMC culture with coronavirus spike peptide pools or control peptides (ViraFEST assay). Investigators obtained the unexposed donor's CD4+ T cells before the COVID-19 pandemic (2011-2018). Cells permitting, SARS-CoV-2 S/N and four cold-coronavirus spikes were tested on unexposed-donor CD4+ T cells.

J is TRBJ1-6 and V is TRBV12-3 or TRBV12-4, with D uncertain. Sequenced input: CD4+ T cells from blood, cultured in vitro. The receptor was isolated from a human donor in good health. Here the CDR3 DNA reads TGTGCCAGCAGCCCGGGAGGCCCCCTCCACTTT. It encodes CASSPGGPLHF.